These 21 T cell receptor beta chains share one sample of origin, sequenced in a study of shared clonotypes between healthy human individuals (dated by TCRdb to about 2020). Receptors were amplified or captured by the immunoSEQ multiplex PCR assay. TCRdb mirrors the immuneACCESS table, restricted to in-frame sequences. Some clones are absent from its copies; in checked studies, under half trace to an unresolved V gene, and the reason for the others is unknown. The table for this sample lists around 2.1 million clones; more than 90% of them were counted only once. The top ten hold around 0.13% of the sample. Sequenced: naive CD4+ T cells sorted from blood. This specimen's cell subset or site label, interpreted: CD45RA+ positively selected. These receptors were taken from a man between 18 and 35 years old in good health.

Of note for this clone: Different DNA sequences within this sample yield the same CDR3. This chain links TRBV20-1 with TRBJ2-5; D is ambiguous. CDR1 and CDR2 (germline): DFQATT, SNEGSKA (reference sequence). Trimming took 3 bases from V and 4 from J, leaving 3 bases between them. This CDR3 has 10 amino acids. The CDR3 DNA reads TGCAGTGCTAGTACAGAGACCCAGTACTTC. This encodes CSASTETQYF.

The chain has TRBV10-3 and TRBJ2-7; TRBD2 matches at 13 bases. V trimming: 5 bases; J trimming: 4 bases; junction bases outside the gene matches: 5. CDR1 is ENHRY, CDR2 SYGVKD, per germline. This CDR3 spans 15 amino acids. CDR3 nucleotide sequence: TGTGCCATCAGTCAACTAGCGGGAGGGCCTTACGAGCAGTACTTC. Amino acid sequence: CAISQLAGGPYEQYF.

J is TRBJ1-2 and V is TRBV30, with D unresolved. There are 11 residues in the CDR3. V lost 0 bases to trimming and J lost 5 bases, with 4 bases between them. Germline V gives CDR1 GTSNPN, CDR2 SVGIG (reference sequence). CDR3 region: CAWSVEYGYTF. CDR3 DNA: TGTGCCTGGAGTGTAGAATATGGCTACACCTTC.

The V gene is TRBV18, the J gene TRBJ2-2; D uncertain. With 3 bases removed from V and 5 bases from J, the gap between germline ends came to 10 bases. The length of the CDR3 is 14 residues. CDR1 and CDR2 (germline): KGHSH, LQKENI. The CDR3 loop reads CASSPRWATGELFF. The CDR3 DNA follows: TGTGCCAGCTCACCTCGTTGGGCGACCGGGGAGCTGTTTTTT.

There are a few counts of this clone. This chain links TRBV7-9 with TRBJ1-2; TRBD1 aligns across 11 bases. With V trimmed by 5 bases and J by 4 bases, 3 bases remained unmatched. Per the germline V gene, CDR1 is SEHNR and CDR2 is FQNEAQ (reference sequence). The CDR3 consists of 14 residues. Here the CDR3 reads CASSHGQGAYGYTF. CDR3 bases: TGTGCCAGCAGCCATGGACAGGGGGCCTATGGCTACACCTTC.

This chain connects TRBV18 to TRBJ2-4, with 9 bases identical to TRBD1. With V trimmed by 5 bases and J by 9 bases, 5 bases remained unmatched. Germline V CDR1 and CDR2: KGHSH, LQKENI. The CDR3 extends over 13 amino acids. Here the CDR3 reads CASSSDRGGIQYF. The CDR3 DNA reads TGTGCCAGCTCATCGGACAGGGGAGGCATTCAGTACTTC.

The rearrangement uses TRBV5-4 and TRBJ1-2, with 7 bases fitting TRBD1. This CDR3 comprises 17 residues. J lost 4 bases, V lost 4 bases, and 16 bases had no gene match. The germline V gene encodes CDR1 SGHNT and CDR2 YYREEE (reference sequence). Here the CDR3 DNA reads TGTGCCAGCAGCCATGGACAGGTTAGCCACTCGGGCTATGGCTACACCTTC. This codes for CASSHGQVSHSGYGYTF.

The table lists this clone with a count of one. This CDR3 is CAIRGGDRQETQYF. DNA of the CDR3: TGTGCCATCAGAGGGGGGGACAGACAAGAGACCCAGTACTTC. V and J are TRBV10-3 and TRBJ2-5; perhaps D is TRBD1 or TRBD2 (7 bases each). This CDR3 is built from 14 residues. The germline V gene encodes CDR1 ENHRY and CDR2 SYGVKD. V was cut by 6 bases and J by 2 bases, with 13 bases left in between.

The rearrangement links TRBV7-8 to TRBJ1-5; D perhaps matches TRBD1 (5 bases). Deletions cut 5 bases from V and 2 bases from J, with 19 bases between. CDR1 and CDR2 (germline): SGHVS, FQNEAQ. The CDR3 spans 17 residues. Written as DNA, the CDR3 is TGTGCCAGCAGCACGACCCCTGGGGGAACGGGCAATCAGCCCCAGCATTTT. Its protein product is CASSTTPGGTGNQPQHF.

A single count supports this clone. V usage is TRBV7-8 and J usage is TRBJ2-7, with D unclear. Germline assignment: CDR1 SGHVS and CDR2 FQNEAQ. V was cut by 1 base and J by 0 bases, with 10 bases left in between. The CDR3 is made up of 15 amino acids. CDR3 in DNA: TGTGCCAGCAGCTTAGTTCCCACCCGCTCCTACGAGCAGTACTTC. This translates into CASSLVPTRSYEQYF.

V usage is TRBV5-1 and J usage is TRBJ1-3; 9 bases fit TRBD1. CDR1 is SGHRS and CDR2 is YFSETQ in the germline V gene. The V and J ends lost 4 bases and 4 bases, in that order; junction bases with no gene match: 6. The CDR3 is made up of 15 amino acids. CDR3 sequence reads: CASSLTGGEGNTIYF. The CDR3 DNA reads TGCGCCAGCAGCCTGACAGGGGGTGAAGGAAACACCATATATTTT.

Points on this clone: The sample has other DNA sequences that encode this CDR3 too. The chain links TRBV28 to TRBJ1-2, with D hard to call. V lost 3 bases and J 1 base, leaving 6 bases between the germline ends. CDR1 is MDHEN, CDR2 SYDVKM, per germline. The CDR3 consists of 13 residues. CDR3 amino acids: CASSLAGNYGYTF. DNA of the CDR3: TGTGCCAGCAGTTTGGCGGGTAACTATGGCTACACCTTC.

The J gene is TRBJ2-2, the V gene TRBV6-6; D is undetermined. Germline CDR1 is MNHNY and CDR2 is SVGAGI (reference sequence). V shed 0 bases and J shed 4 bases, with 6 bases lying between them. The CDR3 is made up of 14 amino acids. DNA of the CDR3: TGTGCCAGCAGTTACTCTCTTAGCACCGGGGAGCTGTTTTTT. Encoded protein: CASSYSLSTGELFF.

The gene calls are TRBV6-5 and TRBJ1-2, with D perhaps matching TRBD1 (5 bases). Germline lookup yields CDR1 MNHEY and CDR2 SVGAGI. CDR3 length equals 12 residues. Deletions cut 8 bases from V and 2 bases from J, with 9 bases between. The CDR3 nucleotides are TGTGCCAGCGCTAGGGGAAACTATGGCTACACCTTC. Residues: CASARGNYGYTF.

The CDR3, as DNA: TGCGCCAGCAGGACAGGGCCTAACTATGGCTACACCTTC. Translating it yields CASRTGPNYGYTF. The chain links TRBV10-2 to TRBJ1-2; 7 nucleotides match TRBD1. V trimming: 6 bases; J trimming: 0 bases; junction bases outside the gene matches: 1. The germline gives CDR1 WSHSY, CDR2 SAAADI. The CDR3 contains 13 residues.

The CDR3 nucleotides are TGCGCCAGCAGCCAAGATTCGAGCTCCTATGGCTACACCTTC. Its protein is CASSQDSSSYGYTF. The chain has TRBV4-3 and TRBJ1-2; D call uncertain. Germline V lookup: CDR1 LGHNA, CDR2 YSLEER. The CDR3 runs 14 residues. The V and J ends lost 0 bases and 4 bases respectively, with 9 bases between them.

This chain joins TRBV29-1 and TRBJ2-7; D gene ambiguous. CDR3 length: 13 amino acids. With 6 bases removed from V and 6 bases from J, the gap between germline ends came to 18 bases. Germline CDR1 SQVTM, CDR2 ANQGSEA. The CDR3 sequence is CSVAIGSVGEQYF. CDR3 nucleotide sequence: TGCAGCGTCGCCATAGGGTCCGTCGGCGAGCAGTACTTC.

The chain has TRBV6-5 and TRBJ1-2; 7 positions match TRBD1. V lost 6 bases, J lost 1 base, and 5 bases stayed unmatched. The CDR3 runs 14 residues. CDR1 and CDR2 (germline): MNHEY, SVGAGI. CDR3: CASSKGQVNYGYTF. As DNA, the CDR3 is TGTGCCAGCAGCAAAGGACAGGTTAACTATGGCTACACCTTC.

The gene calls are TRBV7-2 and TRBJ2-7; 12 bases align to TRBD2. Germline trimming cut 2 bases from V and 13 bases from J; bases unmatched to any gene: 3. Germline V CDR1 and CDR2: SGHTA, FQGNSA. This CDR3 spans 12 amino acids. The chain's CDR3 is CASSLRTSGVYF. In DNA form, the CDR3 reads TGTGCCAGCAGCTTACGGACTAGCGGGGTATACTTC. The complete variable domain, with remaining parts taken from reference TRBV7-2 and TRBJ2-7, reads GAGVSQSPSNKVTEKGKDVELRCDPISGHTALYWYRQSLGQGLEFLIYFQGNSAPDKSGLPSDRFSAERTGGSVSTLTIQRTQQEDSAVYLCASSLRTSGVYFGPGTRLTVT.

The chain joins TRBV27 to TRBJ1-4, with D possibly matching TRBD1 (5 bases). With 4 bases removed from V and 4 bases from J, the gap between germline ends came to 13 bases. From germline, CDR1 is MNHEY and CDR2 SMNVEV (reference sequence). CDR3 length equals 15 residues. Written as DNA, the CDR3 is TGTGCCAGCAGTTCTTGGGGGACGGTTAATGAAAAACTGTTTTTT. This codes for CASSSWGTVNEKLFF.

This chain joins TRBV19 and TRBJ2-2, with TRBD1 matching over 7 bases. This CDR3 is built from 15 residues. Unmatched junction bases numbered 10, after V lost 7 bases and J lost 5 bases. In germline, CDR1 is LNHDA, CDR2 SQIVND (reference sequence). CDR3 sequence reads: CASTQQGFATGELFF. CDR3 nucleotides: TGTGCCAGTACCCAACAGGGGTTCGCGACCGGGGAGCTGTTTTTT.